One and the same sample provided the 7 T cell receptor beta chains below, sequenced in a study of blood T cell repertoires in COVID-19. Sequenced by immunoSEQ multiplex PCR; TCRdb stores in-frame clones only, minus some. Here the sample spans about 300,000 clones, 84% being singletons. Sequencing used peripheral blood. The receptors come from a human donor with COVID-19, enrolled during active disease. The donor label of this sample is uncertain.

The V gene is TRBV11-1, the J gene TRBJ1-6, with D possibly matching TRBD1 (6 bases). CDR1 and CDR2 from the germline V gene are SGHAT and FQDESV (reference sequence). The CDR3 loop spans 14 amino acids. Deletions cut 5 bases from V and 7 bases from J, with 12 bases between. The DNA of the CDR3 is TGTGCCAGCAGCCTCCGGACAGAGAATTCACCCCTCCACTTT. The encoded protein is CASSLRTENSPLHF.

This clone came up a few times. J is TRBJ1-4 and V is TRBV11-2; D perhaps matches TRBD1 (6 bases). Germline-derived CDR1 and CDR2 are SGHAT and FQNNGV. V was pared by 4 bases and J by 0 bases, with 18 bases between. This CDR3 has 18 residues. CDR3: CASSSNRQVITTNEKLFF. CDR3 coding DNA: TGTGCCAGCAGCTCCAACCGACAGGTGATAACAACTAATGAAAAACTGTTTTTT.

The rearrangement joins TRBV28 to TRBJ1-2; TRBD1 agrees at 10 bases. The junction had 4 bases not matched to a gene; V was cut back by 2 bases and J by 7 bases. CDR3 length: 14 amino acids. Germline loops: CDR1 MDHEN, CDR2 SYDVKM. CDR3: CASSLGTGERGYTF. CDR3 bases: TGTGCCAGCAGTTTAGGGACAGGGGAGCGTGGCTACACCTTC.

J is TRBJ2-3 and V is TRBV3-1 (or the pseudogene TRBV3-2), with 7 bases aligning to TRBD2. V lost 1 base and J lost 0; bases outside the gene matches: 7. Germline V CDR1 and CDR2: LGHDT, YNNKEL (reference sequence). The CDR3 sequence is 17 residues long. The CDR3 coding sequence is TGTGCCAGCAGCCAAGTTGCTAGCGGTCCTAGCACAGATACGCAGTATTTT. Its protein product is CASSQVASGPSTDTQYF.

The chain has TRBV3-1 (or the pseudogene TRBV3-2) and TRBJ2-5; possible D gene TRBD2, 5 bases. The CDR3 is made up of 16 amino acids. The germline V and J ends were trimmed by 0 bases and 5 bases, with 16 bases remaining between them. CDR1 is LGHDT and CDR2 is YNNKEL in the germline V gene (reference sequence). Here the CDR3 DNA reads TGTGCCAGCAGCCAAGATTATAGGAGAGGGTCGGAGACCCAGTACTTC. Its protein is CASSQDYRRGSETQYF.

V gene TRBV3-1 (or the pseudogene TRBV3-2) combines with J gene TRBJ1-1; D may be TRBD1 (5 bases). This CDR3 is 15 amino acids long. V was shortened by 1 base and J by 10 bases, with 19 bases between the two germline ends. Germline V gene sequence: CDR1 LGHDT, CDR2 YNNKEL (reference sequence). For the CDR3, the DNA is TGTGCCAGCAGCCAAGGGGGAGGCCGACGGAGGGGAGCTTTCTTT. Its protein product is CASSQGGGRRRGAFF.

The chain couples TRBV6-5 to TRBJ1-4; TRBD1 agrees at 7 bases. V gave up 5 bases and J gave up 1 base; unmatched junction bases: 4. CDR1 and CDR2 (germline): MNHEY, SVGAGI. CDR3 length: 15 amino acids. The CDR3 DNA reads as TGTGCCAGCAGTCCCCGGACAGGAACTAATGAAAAACTGTTTTTT. It is translated as CASSPRTGTNEKLFF.